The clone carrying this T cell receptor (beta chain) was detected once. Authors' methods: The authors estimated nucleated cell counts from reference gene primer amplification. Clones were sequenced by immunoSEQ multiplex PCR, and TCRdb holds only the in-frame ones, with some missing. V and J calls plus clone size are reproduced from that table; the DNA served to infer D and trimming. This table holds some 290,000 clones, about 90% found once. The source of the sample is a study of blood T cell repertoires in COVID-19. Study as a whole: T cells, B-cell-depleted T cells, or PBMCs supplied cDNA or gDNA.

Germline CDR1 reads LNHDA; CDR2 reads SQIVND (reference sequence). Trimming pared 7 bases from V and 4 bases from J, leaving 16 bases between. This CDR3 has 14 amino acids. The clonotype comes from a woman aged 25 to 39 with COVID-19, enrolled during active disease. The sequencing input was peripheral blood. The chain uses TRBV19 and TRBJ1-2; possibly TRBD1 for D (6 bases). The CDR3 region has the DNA TGTGCCAGTACCCTAACCAGGGGAAGCTATGGCTACACCTTC. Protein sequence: CASTLTRGSYGYTF.